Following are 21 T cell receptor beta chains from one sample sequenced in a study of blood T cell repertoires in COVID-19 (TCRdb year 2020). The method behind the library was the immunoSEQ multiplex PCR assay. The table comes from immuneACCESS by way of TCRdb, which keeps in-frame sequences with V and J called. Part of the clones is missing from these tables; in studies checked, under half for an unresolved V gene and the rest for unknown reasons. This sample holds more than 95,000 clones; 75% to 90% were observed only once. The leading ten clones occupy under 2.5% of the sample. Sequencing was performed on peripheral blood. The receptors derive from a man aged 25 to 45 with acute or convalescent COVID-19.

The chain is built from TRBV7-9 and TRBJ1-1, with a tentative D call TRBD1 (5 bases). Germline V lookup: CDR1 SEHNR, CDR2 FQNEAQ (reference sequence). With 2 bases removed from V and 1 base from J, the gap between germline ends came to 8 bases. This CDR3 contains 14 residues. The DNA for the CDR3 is TGTGCCAGCAGCTTAATAACAGGGAACACTGAAGCTTTCTTT. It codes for CASSLITGNTEAFF.

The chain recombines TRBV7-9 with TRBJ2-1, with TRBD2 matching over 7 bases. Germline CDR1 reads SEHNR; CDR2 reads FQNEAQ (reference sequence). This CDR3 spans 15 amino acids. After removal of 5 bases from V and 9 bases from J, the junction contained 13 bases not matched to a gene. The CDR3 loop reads CASSPSLGGSGEQFF. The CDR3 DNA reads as TGTGCCAGCAGCCCCAGTCTGGGAGGGTCGGGTGAGCAGTTCTTC.

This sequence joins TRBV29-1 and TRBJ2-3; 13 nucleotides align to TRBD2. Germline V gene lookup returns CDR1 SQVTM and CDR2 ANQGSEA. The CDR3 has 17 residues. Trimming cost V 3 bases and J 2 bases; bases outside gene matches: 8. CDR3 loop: CSVDGLAGDPSTDTQYF. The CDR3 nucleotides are TGCAGCGTTGACGGACTAGCGGGAGATCCCTCCACAGATACGCAGTATTTT.

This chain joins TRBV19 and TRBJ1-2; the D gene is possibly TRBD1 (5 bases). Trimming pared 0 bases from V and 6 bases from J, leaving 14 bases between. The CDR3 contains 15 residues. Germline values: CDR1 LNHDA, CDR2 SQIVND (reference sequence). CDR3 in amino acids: CASSIDLLGLNGYTF. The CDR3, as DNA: TGTGCCAGTAGTATAGATCTTTTGGGGCTTAATGGCTACACCTTC. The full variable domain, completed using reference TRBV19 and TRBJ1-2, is DGGITQSPKYLFRKEGQNVTLSCEQNLNHDAMYWYRQDPGQGLRLIYYSQIVNDFQKGDIAEGYSVSREKKESFPLTVTSAQKNPTAFYLCASSIDLLGLNGYTFGSGTRLTVV.

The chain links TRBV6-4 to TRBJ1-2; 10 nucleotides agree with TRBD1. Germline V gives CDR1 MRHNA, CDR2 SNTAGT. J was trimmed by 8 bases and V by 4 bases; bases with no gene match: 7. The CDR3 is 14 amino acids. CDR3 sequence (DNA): TGTGCCAGCAGTGGTACCGGGACAGGGGACGGCTACACCTTC. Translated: CASSGTGTGDGYTF.

DNA for the CDR3: TGCGCCAGCAGCTTGACCGCGACAGACACTAATGAAAAACTGTTTTTT. Its protein product is CASSLTATDTNEKLFF. The V call is TRBV5-1, the J call TRBJ1-4, with D possibly being TRBD1 (5 bases). The V end was cut by 1 base, the J end by 2 bases, with 12 bases between. Germline V gives CDR1 SGHRS, CDR2 YFSETQ. The CDR3 totals 16 residues. Supplemented by reference TRBV5-1 and TRBJ1-4, the full variable domain reads KAGVTQTPRYLIKTRGQQVTLSCSPISGHRSVSWYQQTPGQGLQFLFEYFSETQRNKGNFPGRFSGRQFSNSRSEMNVSTLELGDSALYLCASSLTATDTNEKLFFGSGTQLSVL.

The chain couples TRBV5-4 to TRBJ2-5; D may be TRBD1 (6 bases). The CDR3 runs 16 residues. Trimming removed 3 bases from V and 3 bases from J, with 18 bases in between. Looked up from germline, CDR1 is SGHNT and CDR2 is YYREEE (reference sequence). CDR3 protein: CASSSHPTDSKETQYF. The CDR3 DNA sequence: TGTGCCAGCAGCTCCCATCCGACGGACAGCAAAGAGACCCAGTACTTC.

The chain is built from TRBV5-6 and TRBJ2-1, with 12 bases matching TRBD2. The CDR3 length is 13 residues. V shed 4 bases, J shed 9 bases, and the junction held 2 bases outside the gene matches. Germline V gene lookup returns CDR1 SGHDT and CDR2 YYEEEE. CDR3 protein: CASSPSGGVEQFF. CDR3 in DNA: TGTGCCAGCAGCCCTAGCGGGGGGGTTGAGCAGTTCTTC.

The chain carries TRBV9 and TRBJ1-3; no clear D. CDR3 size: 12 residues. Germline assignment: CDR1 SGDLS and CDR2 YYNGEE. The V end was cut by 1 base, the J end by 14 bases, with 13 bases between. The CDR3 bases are TGTGCCAGCAGCGTATTACGGGGTCGCTTATATTTT. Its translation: CASSVLRGRLYF. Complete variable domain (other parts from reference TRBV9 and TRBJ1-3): DSGVTQTPKHLITATGQRVTLRCSPRSGDLSVYWYQQSLDQGLQFLIQYYNGEERAKGNILERFSAQQFPDLHSELNLSSLELGDSALYFCASSVLRGRLYFGEGSWLTVV.

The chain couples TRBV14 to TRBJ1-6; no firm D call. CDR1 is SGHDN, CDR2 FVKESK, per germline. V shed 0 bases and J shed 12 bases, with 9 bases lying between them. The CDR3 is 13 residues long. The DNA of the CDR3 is TGTGCCAGCAGCCAAGATAACTTGAGACCCCTCCACTTT. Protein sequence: CASSQDNLRPLHF.

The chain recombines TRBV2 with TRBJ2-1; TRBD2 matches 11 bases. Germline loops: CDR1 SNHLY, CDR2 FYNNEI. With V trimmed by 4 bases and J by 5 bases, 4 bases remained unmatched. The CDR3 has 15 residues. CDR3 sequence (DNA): TGTGCCAGCAGTGGTACTAGCGGGAGTAACAATGAGCAGTTCTTC. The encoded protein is CASSGTSGSNNEQFF. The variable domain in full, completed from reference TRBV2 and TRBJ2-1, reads EPEVTQTPSHQVTQMGQEVILRCVPISNHLYFYWYRQILGQKVEFLVSFYNNEISEKSEIFDDQFSVERPDGSNFTLKIRSTKLEDSAMYFCASSGTSGSNNEQFFGPGTRLTVL.

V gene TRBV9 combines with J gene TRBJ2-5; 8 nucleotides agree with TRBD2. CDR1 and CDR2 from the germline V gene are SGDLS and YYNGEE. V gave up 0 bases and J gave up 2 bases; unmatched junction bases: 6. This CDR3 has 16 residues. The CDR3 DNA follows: TGTGCCAGCAGCGTAGGCGGGGCGGGGGGACAAGAGACCCAGTACTTC. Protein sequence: CASSVGGAGGQETQYF.

CDR3: CASSLAGVGQPQHF. Written as DNA, the CDR3 is TGTGCCAGCAGCTTGGCAGGGGTTGGCCAGCCCCAGCATTTT. The chain is built from TRBV13 and TRBJ1-5; possibly TRBD1 for D (6 bases). V lost 3 bases and J 7 bases, leaving 13 bases between the germline ends. Germline CDR1 reads PRHDT; CDR2 reads FYEKMQ (reference sequence). CDR3 size: 14 residues.

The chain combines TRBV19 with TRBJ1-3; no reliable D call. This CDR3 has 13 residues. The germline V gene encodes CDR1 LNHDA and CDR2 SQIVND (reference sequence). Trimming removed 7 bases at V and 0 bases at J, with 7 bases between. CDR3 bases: TGTGCCAGTACCGTTTTCTCTGGAAACACCATATATTTT. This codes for CASTVFSGNTIYF.

This CDR3 is CASTPNRGSREKLFF. The CDR3 nucleotides are TGTGCCAGCACTCCAAACAGGGGGAGCCGCGAAAAACTGTTTTTT. The chain couples TRBV28 to TRBJ1-4; 8 bases match TRBD1. The CDR3 is made up of 15 amino acids. Trimming at V came to 7 bases and at J to 8 bases, leaving 12 bases not matched to a gene. Germline V gene data show CDR1 as MDHEN and CDR2 as SYDVKM.

CDR3 in amino acids: CASRGPRGASNQPQHF. As DNA, the CDR3 is TGTGCCAGTAGAGGACCTAGGGGCGCGAGCAATCAGCCCCAGCATTTT. The chain is built from TRBV19 and TRBJ1-5; TRBD1 might be the D (5 bases). Germline CDR1 and CDR2: LNHDA and SQIVND (reference sequence). With 6 bases removed from V and 1 base from J, the gap between germline ends came to 16 bases. CDR3 length equals 16 residues.

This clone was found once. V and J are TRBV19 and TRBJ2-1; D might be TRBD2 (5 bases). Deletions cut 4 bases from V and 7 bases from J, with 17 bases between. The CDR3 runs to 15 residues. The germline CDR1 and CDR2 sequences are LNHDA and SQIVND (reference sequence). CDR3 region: CASSNWGANGNEQFF. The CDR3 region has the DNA TGTGCCAGTAGTAATTGGGGAGCAAACGGGAATGAGCAGTTCTTC.

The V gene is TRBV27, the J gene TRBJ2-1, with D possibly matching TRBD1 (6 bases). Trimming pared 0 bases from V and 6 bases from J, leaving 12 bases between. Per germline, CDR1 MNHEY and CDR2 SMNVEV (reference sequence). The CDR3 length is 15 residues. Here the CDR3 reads CASSLSGGGTNEQFF. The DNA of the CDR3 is TGTGCCAGCAGTTTATCAGGGGGTGGGACCAATGAGCAGTTCTTC.

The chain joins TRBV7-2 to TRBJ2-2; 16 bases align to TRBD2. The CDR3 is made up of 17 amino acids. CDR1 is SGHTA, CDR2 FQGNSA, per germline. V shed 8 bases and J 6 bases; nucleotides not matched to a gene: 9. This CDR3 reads CASPRQGLAGGAGELFF. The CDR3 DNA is TGTGCCAGCCCGCGACAGGGACTAGCGGGGGGGGCCGGGGAGCTGTTTTTT.

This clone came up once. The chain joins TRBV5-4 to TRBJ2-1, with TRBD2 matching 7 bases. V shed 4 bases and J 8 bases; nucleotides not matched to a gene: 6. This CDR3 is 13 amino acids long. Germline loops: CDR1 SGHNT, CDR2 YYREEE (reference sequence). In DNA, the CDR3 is TGTGCCAGCAGCCCGGGACTACTCGATGAGCAGTTCTTC. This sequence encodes CASSPGLLDEQFF.

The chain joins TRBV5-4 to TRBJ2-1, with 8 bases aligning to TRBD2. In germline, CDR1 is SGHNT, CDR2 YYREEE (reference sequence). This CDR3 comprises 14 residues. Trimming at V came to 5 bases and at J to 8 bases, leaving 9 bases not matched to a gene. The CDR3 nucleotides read TGTGCCAGCAGAACGACCGGGACTAGGGATGAGCAGTTCTTC. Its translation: CASRTTGTRDEQFF.